This T cell receptor beta chain was recorded in a study of T cell repertoires in cytomegalovirus infection. Study background: The authors used CMV epitopes that were HLA-C-restricted (recently identified) and HLA-B-restricted (well studied). Indications of both CMV infection and matching HLA type were provided by public TCR beta signatures.

The sample holds many counts of this clonotype. The antigen remains unidentified. TCRdb processed the reads anew with MiXCR; each CDR3 protein has one entry. The repertoire consists of approximately 1,000,000 distinct CDR3 sequences, with about a third occurring once and the leading ten covering roughly 12%. This clonotype originated in a human donor in good health (CMV status not recorded). Some clones in this sample may be carry-over from other donors' samples. The specimen comprised cultured CD8+ T cells from PBMCs, sampled from culture after CMV antigen stimulation.

The CDR3 spells CASSPIAQGVSSGANVLTF. CDR3 coding DNA: TGTGCCAGCAGCCCTATCGCACAGGGCGTCAGCTCTGGGGCCAACGTCCTGACTTTC. This chain links TRBV7-2 with TRBJ2-6, with a weak D call TRBD1 (6 bases). This CDR3 is 19 amino acids long. Germline CDR1 reads SGHTA; CDR2 reads FQGNSA. V lost 5 bases, J lost 0 bases, and 20 bases lay in between.